These 18 T cell receptor beta chains share one sample of origin, sequenced in a study of blood T cell repertoires in COVID-19. Produced via immunoSEQ multiplex PCR; TCRdb's table is partial and in-frame only. The sample holds around 45,000 clones, roughly 90% seen once. The sample was peripheral blood. Receptor source: a man older than 75 with acute or convalescent COVID-19.

The rearrangement links TRBV27 to TRBJ2-1; 9 positions match TRBD2. The length of the CDR3 is 18 residues. CDR1 and CDR2 (germline): MNHEY, SMNVEV (reference sequence). With V trimmed by 4 bases and J by 9 bases, 19 bases remained unmatched. CDR3 coding DNA: TGTGCCAGCAGTTCCCACTACCTCTCCGGCGGGGGGGCCGGTGAGCAGTTCTTC. Its protein product is CASSSHYLSGGGAGEQFF.

The chain is built from TRBV5-1 and TRBJ2-5; 7 bases are a match to TRBD2. Looked up from germline, CDR1 is SGHRS and CDR2 is YFSETQ. V dropped 6 bases and J dropped 1; count of bases not matched to a gene: 9. The CDR3 has 15 residues. In nucleotides, the CDR3 is TGCGCCAGCACGGCTGGGGGAGGGGTCCAAGAGACCCAGTACTTC. Translating gives CASTAGGGVQETQYF.

The CDR3 region has the DNA TGTGCCAGCTCACCGACAGCCGTGAGCTCCTACGAGCAGTACTTC. It specifies CASSPTAVSSYEQYF. V gene TRBV18 combines with J gene TRBJ2-7, with D tentatively TRBD1 (5 bases). CDR1 is KGHSH and CDR2 is LQKENI in the germline V gene. The CDR3 runs to 15 residues. The V end lost 3 bases, the J end lost 0 bases, and 12 bases lay between the germline ends.

This rearrangement joins TRBV11-3 to TRBJ2-1, with D maybe TRBD1 (5 bases). The CDR3 is made up of 14 amino acids. Germline V gene sequence: CDR1 SGHNT, CDR2 YENEEA. The ends were cut back, 0 bases at V and 8 bases at J, with 11 bases in the middle. CDR3 nucleotide sequence: TGTGCCAGCAGCTTAGAGGGGCCGCGCGATGAGCAGTTCTTC. This sequence encodes CASSLEGPRDEQFF.

The V gene is TRBV27, the J gene TRBJ1-5, with D perhaps TRBD1 (5 bases). Trimming cost V 6 bases and J 0 bases, with 15 bases left between them. Germline V gene data show CDR1 as MNHEY and CDR2 as SMNVEV (reference sequence). This CDR3 region has 16 residues. As DNA, the CDR3 is TGTGCCAGCAGCACGGCCGGGGGGAATAGCAATCAGCCCCAGCATTTT. The encoded protein is CASSTAGGNSNQPQHF.

V and J are TRBV19 and TRBJ1-1; D is possibly TRBD1 (5 bases). The germline CDR1 and CDR2 sequences are LNHDA and SQIVND (reference sequence). The V and J ends lost 3 bases and 8 bases respectively, with 10 bases between them. The CDR3 spans 12 residues. This chain's CDR3 is CASSMDPGEAFF. In DNA form, the CDR3 reads TGTGCCAGTAGTATGGATCCAGGGGAAGCTTTCTTT.

This sequence joins TRBV27 and TRBJ2-7; 12 bases match TRBD1. Trimming removed 5 bases from V and 7 bases from J; junction bases left unmatched: 6. CDR3 length: 14 residues. The germline gives CDR1 MNHEY, CDR2 SMNVEV (reference sequence). The CDR3 reads CASSLRDRGQEQYF. CDR3 in DNA: TGTGCCAGCAGTCTCCGGGACAGGGGGCAAGAGCAGTACTTC.

This chain joins TRBV9 and TRBJ1-5, with 8 bases matching TRBD1. Losses at the gene ends were 4 bases for V and 9 bases for J; bases not matched to a gene: 9. Germline V gene data show CDR1 as SGDLS and CDR2 as YYNGEE. The CDR3 sequence is 14 residues long. The CDR3 region is CASSQGQAERPQHF. The DNA of the CDR3 is TGTGCCAGCAGCCAGGGACAGGCTGAAAGGCCCCAGCATTTT.

This clone has only one observation. V usage is TRBV7-8 and J usage is TRBJ2-5; a weak D match, TRBD2 (5 bases). The germline CDR1 and CDR2 sequences are SGHVS and FQNEAQ. The CDR3 is 14 amino acids. V lost 4 bases and J 5 bases, leaving 14 bases between the germline ends. DNA for the CDR3: TGTGCCAGCAGCTCAGAAGCGGTACGGGAGACCCAGTACTTC. Its protein product is CASSSEAVRETQYF. Filled out from reference TRBV7-8 and TRBJ2-5, the complete variable domain reads GAGVSQSPRYKVAKRGQDVALRCDPISGHVSLFWYQQALGQGPEFLTYFQNEAQLDKSGLPSDRFFAERPEGSVSTLKIQRTQQEDSAVYLCASSSEAVRETQYFGPGTRLLVL.

The chain has TRBV27 and TRBJ2-2, with TRBD2 identical over 7 bases. Per germline, CDR1 MNHEY and CDR2 SMNVEV (reference sequence). This CDR3 is 16 amino acids long. V gave up 0 bases and J gave up 7 bases; unmatched junction bases: 8. The CDR3 region is CASSLSRLTGGGELFF. In nucleotides, the CDR3 is TGTGCCAGCAGTTTATCGCGGCTAACGGGGGGCGGGGAGCTGTTTTTT.

In this sample, this clone turned up a few times. The chain combines TRBV29-1 with TRBJ1-1, with D perhaps TRBD1 (5 bases). The CDR3 spans 13 residues. The V and J ends lost 6 bases and 2 bases respectively, with 13 bases between them. Germline assignment: CDR1 SQVTM and CDR2 ANQGSEA. The CDR3, as DNA: TGCAGCGTAGCCCGGGGGGGTAACACTGAAGCTTTCTTT. This codes for CSVARGGNTEAFF.

About this clone: Other DNA sequences in the sample encode the same CDR3. The chain has TRBV14 and TRBJ2-3; D remains ambiguous. Germline lookup yields CDR1 SGHDN and CDR2 FVKESK. The V end was cut by 3 bases, the J end by 1 base, with 5 bases between. This CDR3 region has 13 residues. CDR3 amino acids: CASSHRGTDTQYF. CDR3 nucleotide sequence: TGTGCCAGCAGCCACCGGGGCACAGATACGCAGTATTTT.

This rearrangement joins TRBV5-1 to TRBJ2-7; possible D gene TRBD1, 5 bases. Trimming shortened V by 5 bases and J by 0 bases, and 27 bases separated the two germline ends. The germline gives CDR1 SGHRS, CDR2 YFSETQ. The CDR3 spans 19 residues. This CDR3 reads CASSMGLQGTLRSSYEQYF. CDR3 nucleotide sequence: TGCGCCAGCAGTATGGGTTTGCAGGGCACGCTCCGGAGCTCCTACGAGCAGTACTTC.

The chain combines TRBV4-1 with TRBJ2-3, with 8 bases lining up with TRBD2. V lost 0 bases and J lost 2; bases outside the gene matches: 4. The V gene's germline CDR1 is MGHRA and CDR2 YSYEKL. CDR3 length: 16 residues. CDR3 coding DNA: TGCGCCAGCAGCCAAGATTGGCGGGGGGCCACAGATACGCAGTATTTT. Protein: CASSQDWRGATDTQYF.

V and J are TRBV7-9 and TRBJ2-1; 7 positions agree with TRBD2. The CDR3 totals 14 residues. Germline CDR1 and CDR2: SEHNR and FQNEAQ (reference sequence). Germline trimming cut 5 bases from V and 8 bases from J; bases unmatched to any gene: 9. CDR3 coding DNA: TGTGCCAGCAGCCCCCGTGCGGGGGTCTATGAGCAGTTCTTC. As protein: CASSPRAGVYEQFF. Combining the CDR3 with reference TRBV7-9 and TRBJ2-1 gives the whole variable domain DTGVSQNPRHKITKRGQNVTFRCDPISEHNRLYWYRQTLGQGPEFLTYFQNEAQLEKSRLLSDRFSAERPKGSFSTLEIQRTEQGDSAMYLCASSPRAGVYEQFFGPGTRLTVL.

This chain links TRBV7-9 with TRBJ1-4; no firm D call. The CDR3 is 14 residues long. Germline loops: CDR1 SEHNR, CDR2 FQNEAQ (reference sequence). V dropped 0 bases and J dropped 8 bases, with 10 bases sitting between them. The CDR3 bases are TGTGCCAGCAGCTTAGCTCTAGGAGGGGAAAAACTGTTTTTT. Translated, it gives CASSLALGGEKLFF.

This clone appeared a single time. The chain uses TRBV11-2 and TRBJ1-4; 7 bases fit TRBD1. V shed 2 bases, J shed 5 bases, and the junction held 8 bases outside the gene matches. This CDR3 has 16 residues. Germline CDR1 and CDR2: SGHAT and FQNNGV. The CDR3 loop is CASSLNPGQPNEKLFF. The DNA of the CDR3 is TGTGCCAGCAGCTTAAACCCGGGACAGCCAAATGAAAAACTGTTTTTT.

The chain links TRBV6-6 to TRBJ2-4; 11 bases agree with TRBD1. There are 17 residues in the CDR3. The V gene end was trimmed by 5 bases and the J gene end by 9 bases; junction bases not matched to a gene: 15. CDR1 and CDR2 (germline): MNHNY, SVGAGI (reference sequence). The CDR3 sequence: CASSGSFGTGGSGIQYF. DNA of the CDR3: TGTGCCAGCAGTGGATCCTTCGGGACAGGGGGGTCGGGCATTCAGTACTTC.